These 5 T cell receptor beta chains were all obtained from the same sample, sequenced in a study of metastatic and nonmetastatic thyroid tumors. Before thyroid surgery, none of the patients had received any treatment. Via MiXCR, TCRdb re-called the PCR reads. The sample records about 52,000 clones, approximately 15% being singletons. Sequencing was performed on blood. Source of these receptors: a female donor with papillary thyroid cancer or a benign thyroid nodule (not recorded which). Some clones in this sample may be carry-over from other donors' samples.

This clone was seen at least ten times. The chain recombines TRBV9 with TRBJ1-1; D is ambiguous. In germline, CDR1 is SGDLS, CDR2 YYNGEE. V lost 0 bases to trimming and J lost 6 bases, with 9 bases between them. This CDR3 is built from 13 residues. The CDR3 is CASSVVDNAEAFF. The CDR3 DNA reads TGTGCCAGCAGCGTAGTAGACAATGCTGAAGCTTTCTTT. Supplemented by reference TRBV9 and TRBJ1-1, the full variable domain reads DSGVTQTPKHLITATGQRVTLRCSPRSGDLSVYWYQQSLDQGLQFLIQYYNGEERAKGNILERFSAQQFPDLHSELNLSSLELGDSALYFCASSVVDNAEAFFGQGTRLTVV.

This clone was seen only a few times. This sequence joins TRBV6-1 and TRBJ1-1; D unclear. V lost 10 bases to trimming and J lost 2 bases, with 11 bases between them. The CDR3 is made up of 12 amino acids. Germline CDR1 MNHNS, CDR2 SASEGT. The CDR3, as DNA: TGTGCCATCCGGTACAGAAACACTGAAGCTTTCTTT. Protein product: CAIRYRNTEAFF.

This chain uses TRBV11-2 with TRBJ2-7, with D perhaps matching TRBD2 (6 bases). Germline-derived CDR1 and CDR2 are SGHAT and FQNNGV. The length of the CDR3 is 13 residues. V dropped 10 bases and J dropped 4 bases, with 17 bases sitting between them. The CDR3 loop is CAIILVGGYEQYF. CDR3 bases: TGTGCCATCATCCTCGTCGGGGGATACGAGCAGTACTTC. Supplemented by reference TRBV11-2 and TRBJ2-7, the full variable domain reads EAGVAQSPRYKIIEKRQSVAFWCNPISGHATLYWYQQILGQGPKLLIQFQNNGVVDDSQLPKDRFSAERLKGVDSTLKIQPAKLEDSAVYLCAIILVGGYEQYFGPGTRLTVT.

This clone was counted at least ten times. This sequence joins TRBV4-2 and TRBJ2-1, with D possibly TRBD2 on 5 matching bases. This CDR3 region has 15 residues. Trimming took 1 base from V and 6 from J, leaving 13 bases between them. Germline values: CDR1 LGHNA, CDR2 YNFKEQ. The CDR3 protein is CASSQGPGSTNEQFF. The CDR3, as DNA: TGTGCCAGCAGCCAAGGACCGGGAAGCACCAATGAGCAGTTCTTC.

There are many counts of this clone. The rearrangement uses TRBV3-1 and TRBJ1-6, with D hard to call. The V gene lost 3 bases and the J gene lost 4 bases, with 19 bases spanning the gap. Germline V CDR1 and CDR2: LGHDT, YNNKEL (reference sequence). The CDR3 covers 18 residues. CDR3 bases: TGTGCCAGCAGCCAGGGTCCTTTGAGTCGGAGATATAATTCACCCCTCCACTTT. This codes for CASSQGPLSRRYNSPLHF.